The 3 T cell receptor beta chains listed next were all sequenced from one sample in a study of T cell repertoires in cytomegalovirus infection. TCRdb independently ran MiXCR on the reads; one entry per CDR3 protein. The table has fewer than 70,000 distinct CDR3 sequences, about 29% seen once. Their antigens remain unidentified. The sample was CD8+ T cells from cultured PBMCs, taken from culture after CMV antigen stimulation. The receptor source for this set is a human donor in good health (CMV status not recorded). Some clones in this sample may be carry-over from other donors' samples.

The rearrangement uses TRBV27 and TRBJ2-1; the match to TRBD2 covers 8 bases. Looked up from germline, CDR1 is MNHEY and CDR2 is SMNVEV (reference sequence). The CDR3 has 16 residues. With V trimmed by 8 bases and J by 4 bases, 13 bases remained unmatched. The CDR3 loop reads CASGYALAGPYNEQFF. CDR3 bases: TGTGCCAGCGGATATGCTCTAGCGGGCCCATACAATGAGCAGTTCTTC.

The gene calls are TRBV20-1 and TRBJ1-1, with D unresolved. V lost 0 bases and J 4 bases, leaving 15 bases between the germline ends. Germline V lookup: CDR1 DFQATT, CDR2 SNEGSKA (reference sequence). The CDR3 runs 15 residues. DNA of the CDR3: TGCAGTGCTAGAGATGCCGTCGGTGTAGGCACTGAAGCTTTCTTT. Translation gives CSARDAVGVGTEAFF.

The gene calls are TRBV4-1 and TRBJ1-5; 8 bases match TRBD1. The germline V gene encodes CDR1 MGHRA and CDR2 YSYEKL. The CDR3 is 17 residues long. Trimming at V came to 0 bases and at J to 2 bases, leaving 6 bases not matched to a gene. The CDR3 DNA reads as TGCGCCAGCAGCCAAGAGGGACAGGCGGAACGCAATCAGCCCCAGCATTTT. This translates into CASSQEGQAERNQPQHF.